A single sample is the source of the 17 T cell receptor beta chains below, sequenced in a study of shared clonotypes between healthy human individuals. The method was immunoSEQ multiplex PCR; TCRdb's version includes in-frame clones alone and lacks a portion of them. The repertoire holds roughly 2,000,000 clones, with around 93% as singletons. Naive CD8 cells lacked CD45RO, underwent positive selection for CCR7 and left out terminally differentiated effector memory CD45RA+ cells. The sample was naive CD8+ T cells from PBMCs. The receptors stem from a young man in good health. Some clones in this sample may be carry-over from other donors' samples.

The V and J genes are TRBV11-2 and TRBJ1-3; perhaps TRBD1 as D (5 bases). The germline V gene has CDR1 SGHAT and CDR2 FQNNGV. CDR3 length: 14 amino acids. The V end lost 7 bases, the J end lost 2 bases, and 12 bases lay between the germline ends. Here the CDR3 reads CASTGPGTGNTIYF. The CDR3 DNA sequence: TGTGCCAGCACGGGACCAGGAACTGGAAACACCATATATTTT.

V usage is TRBV13 and J usage is TRBJ2-2; weak D call: TRBD2 (6 bases). The CDR3 runs 16 residues. With 4 bases removed from V and 1 base from J, the gap between germline ends came to 13 bases. Germline CDR1 PRHDT, CDR2 FYEKMQ (reference sequence). The CDR3 nucleotides are TGTGCCAGCAGCTGGGAGGAGAGGGGGAACACCGGGGAGCTGTTTTTT. Residues: CASSWEERGNTGELFF. Variable domain in full (rest from reference TRBV13 and TRBJ2-2): AAGVIQSPRHLIKEKRETATLKCYPIPRHDTVYWYQQGPGQDPQFLISFYEKMQSDKGSIPDRFSAQQFSDYHSELNMSSLELGDSALYFCASSWEERGNTGELFFGEGSRLTVL.

V usage is TRBV7-9 and J usage is TRBJ2-5; the match to TRBD1 covers 8 bases. The CDR3 totals 13 residues. The ends lost 8 bases at V and 5 bases at J; junction bases unmatched: 7. The germline V gene has CDR1 SEHNR and CDR2 FQNEAQ (reference sequence). CDR3: CASAGGLKETQYF. DNA for the CDR3: TGTGCCAGCGCAGGGGGCCTTAAGGAGACCCAGTACTTC.

This clone has a handful of counts. The gene calls are TRBV7-9 and TRBJ1-3; D may be TRBD1 (6 bases). The CDR3 loop spans 16 amino acids. V gave up 5 bases and J gave up 4 bases, with 18 bases separating them. Germline V CDR1 and CDR2: SEHNR, FQNEAQ (reference sequence). The CDR3 nucleotides read TGTGCCAGCAGCAACCTGGACAGACGCTCCGGAAACACCATATATTTT. Amino acid sequence: CASSNLDRRSGNTIYF. The full variable domain, in which reference TRBV7-9 and TRBJ1-3 provide the parts outside the CDR3, is DTGVSQNPRHKITKRGQNVTFRCDPISEHNRLYWYRQTLGQGPEFLTYFQNEAQLEKSRLLSDRFSAERPKGSFSTLEIQRTEQGDSAMYLCASSNLDRRSGNTIYFGEGSWLTVV.

The chain has TRBV19 and TRBJ2-7; D is possibly TRBD1 (6 bases). This CDR3 has 15 amino acids. V shed 2 bases and J shed 1 base, with 12 bases lying between them. In germline, CDR1 is LNHDA, CDR2 SQIVND (reference sequence). CDR3 in amino acids: CASSITPGESYEQYF. CDR3 bases: TGTGCCAGTAGTATAACACCAGGGGAATCCTACGAGCAGTACTTC.

As for this clone: The identical CDR3 is also encoded by other nucleotide sequences in the sample. The V call is TRBV7-9, the J call TRBJ2-2; D unclear. Germline CDR1 is SEHNR and CDR2 is FQNEAQ (reference sequence). V was shortened by 3 bases and J by 1 base, with 3 bases between the two germline ends. The CDR3 has 13 residues. The CDR3 here is CASSFGNTGELFF. CDR3 coding DNA: TGTGCCAGCAGCTTTGGGAACACCGGGGAGCTGTTTTTT.

This clone was seen just once. The chain uses TRBV28 and TRBJ1-2, with D possibly TRBD1 on 5 matching bases. This CDR3 is 12 amino acids long. V was shortened by 5 bases and J by 4 bases, with 8 bases between the two germline ends. Germline CDR1 and CDR2: MDHEN and SYDVKM. The CDR3 here is CASSEDSYGYTF. CDR3 bases: TGTGCCAGCAGTGAAGACAGCTATGGCTACACCTTC.

The chain is built from TRBV7-9 and TRBJ2-1, with TRBD1 matching over 10 bases. Germline trimming cut 4 bases from V and 6 bases from J; bases unmatched to any gene: 6. This CDR3 contains 15 residues. The germline gives CDR1 SEHNR, CDR2 FQNEAQ (reference sequence). The CDR3 nucleotides are TGTGCCAGCAGCTGGGACAGGGGAAATACCAATGAGCAGTTCTTC. It is translated as CASSWDRGNTNEQFF.

The chain is built from TRBV4-1 and TRBJ2-2, with D unresolved. Per the germline V gene, CDR1 is MGHRA and CDR2 is YSYEKL. The V end lost 4 bases, the J end lost 1 base, and 10 bases lay between the germline ends. The CDR3 sequence is 15 residues long. CDR3: CASSRAEMNTGELFF. CDR3 DNA sequence: TGCGCCAGCAGCCGGGCGGAGATGAACACCGGGGAGCTGTTTTTT.

This chain uses TRBV2 with TRBJ1-2; no clear D gene. The length of the CDR3 is 14 residues. From germline, CDR1 is SNHLY and CDR2 FYNNEI. V was pared by 0 bases and J by 4 bases, with 9 bases between. CDR3 sequence reads: CASSEARSGYGYTF. Written as DNA, the CDR3 is TGTGCCAGCAGTGAAGCGCGGAGTGGCTATGGCTACACCTTC.

The V call is TRBV7-2, the J call TRBJ2-7; tentatively, D is TRBD2 (5 bases). The CDR3 totals 11 residues. Trimming pared 2 bases from V and 9 bases from J, leaving 8 bases between. Germline CDR1 is SGHTA and CDR2 is FQGNSA. The DNA of the CDR3 is TGTGCCAGCAGCTTACGGGGTAGGCAGTACTTC. Residues: CASSLRGRQYF.

The chain combines TRBV5-4 with TRBJ2-7; no reliable D call. In germline, CDR1 is SGHNT, CDR2 YYREEE (reference sequence). The V and J ends lost 0 bases and 5 bases respectively, with 9 bases between them. The CDR3 covers 13 residues. CDR3 amino acids: CASSLGLWDEQYF. The CDR3 nucleotides read TGTGCCAGCAGCTTGGGTCTGTGGGACGAGCAGTACTTC. Based on the CDR3 plus reference TRBV5-4 and TRBJ2-7, the full variable domain is ETGVTQSPTHLIKTRGQQVTLRCSSQSGHNTVSWYQQALGQGPQFIFQYYREEENGRGNFPPRFSGLQFPNYSSELNVNALELDDSALYLCASSLGLWDEQYFGPGTRLTVT.

In the case of this clone: Other nucleotide sequences from this sample produce the same CDR3. The genes are TRBV19 and TRBJ2-1; D is undetermined. Trimming took 3 bases from V and 0 from J, leaving 9 bases between them. Per germline, CDR1 LNHDA and CDR2 SQIVND (reference sequence). This CDR3 contains 15 residues. The CDR3 nucleotides are TGTGCCAGTAGTATCACAGATAGCTCCTACAATGAGCAGTTCTTC. Its protein is CASSITDSSYNEQFF.

On this clone itself: This same CDR3 is encoded by further DNA sequences in the sample. DNA of the CDR3: TGCGCCAGCAGCCAAGATGGTCCCTACGAGCAGTACTTC. This sequence encodes CASSQDGPYEQYF. The chain uses TRBV4-1 and TRBJ2-7; D not resolved. The V gene's germline CDR1 is MGHRA and CDR2 YSYEKL. The CDR3 consists of 13 residues. Trimming pared 0 bases from V and 2 bases from J, leaving 5 bases between.

The chain couples TRBV5-1 to TRBJ2-7; maybe TRBD1 (6 bases). The germline CDR1 and CDR2 sequences are SGHRS and YFSETQ. There are 16 residues in the CDR3. V was pared by 4 bases and J by 0 bases, with 17 bases between. The CDR3 region has the DNA TGCGCCAGCAGCCCACCTTGGGGGCCTAGCTCCTACGAGCAGTACTTC. It is translated as CASSPPWGPSSYEQYF.

With regard to this clone: The sample carries other DNA sequences with the same CDR3. V usage is TRBV7-9 and J usage is TRBJ2-7; D remains unclear. The V end lost 0 bases, the J end lost 0 bases, and 6 bases lay between the germline ends. The CDR3 runs 14 residues. The germline gives CDR1 SEHNR, CDR2 FQNEAQ (reference sequence). Here the CDR3 reads CASSLAGSSYEQYF. CDR3 nucleotide sequence: TGTGCCAGCAGCTTAGCAGGTAGCTCCTACGAGCAGTACTTC.

This clone was counted a few times. The chain uses TRBV6-6 and TRBJ1-4; D not resolved. CDR1 and CDR2 (germline): MNHNY, SVGAGI (reference sequence). The ends were cut back, 0 bases at V and 14 bases at J, with 7 bases in the middle. The CDR3 is made up of 11 amino acids. Written as DNA, the CDR3 is TGTGCCAGCAGTTACTCTGGGTTTCTGTTTTTT. Its protein product is CASSYSGFLFF.